Each of the 9 T cell receptor beta chains below was sequenced from the same sample in a study of cytomegalovirus exposure and HLA in healthy donors. In the PCR, 60 Vbeta and 13 Jbeta primers were used. Measured with immunoSEQ multiplex PCR; TCRdb has only the in-frame clones, and not every one. The sample shows some 120,000 clones, around 70% of them seen only once. The specimen sequenced was PBMCs. These receptor sequences come from a woman aged 40 to 49 in good health and CMV-seropositive.

This chain links TRBV15 with TRBJ2-5; 12 nucleotides align to TRBD1. The J call may be incorrect, as the DNA end agrees better with TRBJ2-7. The CDR3 loop spans 17 amino acids. Looked up from germline, CDR1 is LNHNV and CDR2 is YYDKDF (reference sequence). This CDR3 reads CATSRGGGQGAFYEQYF. The CDR3 region has the DNA TGTGCCACCAGCAGAGGTGGGGGACAGGGGGCTTTCTACGAGCAGTACTTC.

The V gene is TRBV4-2, the J gene TRBJ1-1; 9 bases are shared with TRBD1. CDR3 size: 14 residues. From germline, CDR1 is LGHNA and CDR2 YNFKEQ. The V gene end was trimmed by 3 bases and the J gene end by 6 bases; junction bases not matched to a gene: 5. The CDR3 region is CASSHTGGRAEAFF. The CDR3 nucleotides read TGTGCCAGCAGCCATACAGGGGGCAGGGCTGAAGCTTTCTTT.

Concerning this clone: No conserved phenylalanine or tryptophan is present at the end of the CDR3, so a read error is the likely explanation. The chain links TRBV6-5 to TRBJ2-7; TRBD2 matches at 10 bases. This CDR3 region has 16 residues. Germline V gene lookup returns CDR1 MNHEY and CDR2 SVGAGI. With V trimmed by 2 bases and J by 5 bases, 9 bases remained unmatched. The CDR3 is CASSYEASGGFDEQYL. The CDR3 DNA reads as TGTGCCAGCAGTTACGAGGCTAGCGGGGGCTTTGACGAGCAGTACCTC.

This clone occurred a few times. The chain carries TRBV4-1 and TRBJ1-3; D gene ambiguous. Per the germline V gene, CDR1 is MGHRA and CDR2 is YSYEKL. V was cut by 3 bases and J by 4 bases, with 13 bases left in between. The CDR3 sequence is 15 residues long. This CDR3 reads CASSQLRDGGNTIYF. In nucleotides, the CDR3 is TGCGCCAGCAGCCAGTTGCGCGACGGGGGAAACACCATATATTTT.

The chain carries TRBV29-1 and TRBJ1-2; the D is unclear. The CDR3 is 11 amino acids. V was cut by 2 bases and J by 4 bases, with 5 bases left in between. CDR1 and CDR2 from the germline V gene are SQVTM and ANQGSEA. CDR3 sequence (DNA): TGCAGCGTTGAAAACGGCTATGGCTACACCTTC. Protein: CSVENGYGYTF.

The chain joins TRBV5-1 to TRBJ1-4; TRBD1 aligns across 7 bases. The J segment lost 4 bases and the V segment lost 0 bases, leaving 3 bases of the junction unmatched. Germline V gene sequence: CDR1 SGHRS, CDR2 YFSETQ. The CDR3 length is 15 residues. Written as DNA, the CDR3 is TGCGCCAGCAGCTTGGAGGGGGCGTATAATGAAAAACTGTTTTTT. Translated: CASSLEGAYNEKLFF.

This chain connects TRBV9 to TRBJ1-4, with 10 bases fitting TRBD1. Germline V gene data show CDR1 as SGDLS and CDR2 as YYNGEE. The CDR3 has 17 residues. Trimming removed 3 bases from V and 5 bases from J; junction bases left unmatched: 10. CDR3 DNA: TGTGCCAGCAGCGCTGGGGACAGGGGTCCCTTAAATGAAAAACTGTTTTTT. It encodes CASSAGDRGPLNEKLFF.

The rearrangement joins TRBV5-1 to TRBJ1-1, with D possibly matching TRBD1 (5 bases). Trimming shortened V by 0 bases and J by 3 bases, and 12 bases separated the two germline ends. CDR3 length: 15 amino acids. Germline CDR1 is SGHRS and CDR2 is YFSETQ. As DNA, the CDR3 is TGCGCCAGCAGCTTGGCCCGGGGGTACGACACTGAAGCTTTCTTT. Protein: CASSLARGYDTEAFF. The full variable domain, in which reference TRBV5-1 and TRBJ1-1 provide the parts outside the CDR3, is KAGVTQTPRYLIKTRGQQVTLSCSPISGHRSVSWYQQTPGQGLQFLFEYFSETQRNKGNFPGRFSGRQFSNSRSEMNVSTLELGDSALYLCASSLARGYDTEAFFGQGTRLTVV.

The V gene is TRBV28, the J gene TRBJ1-2; TRBD1 matches at 8 bases. There are 14 residues in the CDR3. The trim removed 5 bases at V and 4 bases at J, leaving 6 bases unmatched. Per germline, CDR1 MDHEN and CDR2 SYDVKM. Written as DNA, the CDR3 is TGTGCCAGCAGTACCCAGGGGGCTGTCTATGGCTACACCTTC. This sequence encodes CASSTQGAVYGYTF.